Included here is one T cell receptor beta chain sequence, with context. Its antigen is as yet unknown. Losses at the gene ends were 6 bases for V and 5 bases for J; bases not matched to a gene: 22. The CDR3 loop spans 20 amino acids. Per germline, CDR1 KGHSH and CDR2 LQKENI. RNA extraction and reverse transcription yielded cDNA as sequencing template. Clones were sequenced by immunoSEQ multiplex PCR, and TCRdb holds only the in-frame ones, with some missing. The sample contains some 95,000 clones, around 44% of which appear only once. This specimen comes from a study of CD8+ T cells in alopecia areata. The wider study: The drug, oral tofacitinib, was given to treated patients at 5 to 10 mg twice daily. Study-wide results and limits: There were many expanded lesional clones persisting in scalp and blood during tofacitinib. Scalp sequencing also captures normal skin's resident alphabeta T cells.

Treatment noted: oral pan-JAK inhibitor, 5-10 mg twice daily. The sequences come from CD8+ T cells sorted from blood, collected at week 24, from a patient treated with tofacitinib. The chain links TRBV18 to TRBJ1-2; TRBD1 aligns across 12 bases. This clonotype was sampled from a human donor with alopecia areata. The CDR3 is CASSADTRPGTGGAGYGYTF. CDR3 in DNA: TGTGCCAGCTCCGCCGATACAAGACCCGGGACAGGGGGCGCAGGGTATGGCTACACCTTC.